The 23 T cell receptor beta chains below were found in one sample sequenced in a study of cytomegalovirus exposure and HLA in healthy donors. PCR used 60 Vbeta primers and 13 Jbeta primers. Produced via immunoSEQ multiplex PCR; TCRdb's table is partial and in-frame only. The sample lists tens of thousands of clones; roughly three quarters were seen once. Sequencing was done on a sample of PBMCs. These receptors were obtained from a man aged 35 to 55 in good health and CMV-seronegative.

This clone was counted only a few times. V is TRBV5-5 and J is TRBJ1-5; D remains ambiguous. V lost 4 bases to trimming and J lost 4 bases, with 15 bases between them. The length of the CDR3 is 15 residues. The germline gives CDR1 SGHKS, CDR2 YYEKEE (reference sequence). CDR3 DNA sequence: TGTGCCAGCAGCCGCTCTTGGACTGAAAATCAGCCCCAGCATTTT. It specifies CASSRSWTENQPQHF.

This chain's CDR3 is CASRSTGGSNTGELFF. CDR3 coding DNA: TGTGCCAGCAGGTCGACAGGGGGTAGCAACACCGGGGAGCTGTTTTTT. The chain has TRBV7-9 and TRBJ2-2; TRBD1 aligns across 9 bases. The CDR3 is 16 residues long. Germline CDR1 reads SEHNR; CDR2 reads FQNEAQ (reference sequence). The junction had 7 bases not matched to a gene; V was cut back by 6 bases and J by 2 bases.

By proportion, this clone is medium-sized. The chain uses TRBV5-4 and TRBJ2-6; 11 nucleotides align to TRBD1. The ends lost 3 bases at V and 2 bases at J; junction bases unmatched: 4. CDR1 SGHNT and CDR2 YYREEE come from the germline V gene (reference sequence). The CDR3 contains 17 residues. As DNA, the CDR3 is TGTGCCAGCAGCTCTCCGGGACAGGGGGCTGGGGCCAACGTCCTGACTTTC. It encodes CASSSPGQGAGANVLTF. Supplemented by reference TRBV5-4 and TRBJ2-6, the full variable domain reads ETGVTQSPTHLIKTRGQQVTLRCSSQSGHNTVSWYQQALGQGPQFIFQYYREEENGRGNFPPRFSGLQFPNYSSELNVNALELDDSALYLCASSSPGQGAGANVLTFGAGSRLTVL.

The CDR3 is CASSLQGSRETQYF. The CDR3 nucleotides are TGTGCCAGCAGCTTACAGGGATCTCGAGAGACCCAGTACTTC. This chain uses TRBV7-6 with TRBJ2-5; D might be TRBD1 (5 bases). This CDR3 contains 14 residues. The V end was cut by 2 bases, the J end by 4 bases, with 11 bases between. The germline CDR1 and CDR2 sequences are SGHVS and FNYEAQ.

Here the CDR3 reads CASRSADTQYF. DNA for the CDR3: TGTGCCAGCAGATCGGCAGATACGCAGTATTTT. This chain connects TRBV7-2 to TRBJ2-3; no reliable D call. CDR1 SGHTA and CDR2 FQGNSA come from the germline V gene. V lost 6 bases, J lost 4 bases, and 5 bases lay in between. The CDR3 is 11 amino acids.

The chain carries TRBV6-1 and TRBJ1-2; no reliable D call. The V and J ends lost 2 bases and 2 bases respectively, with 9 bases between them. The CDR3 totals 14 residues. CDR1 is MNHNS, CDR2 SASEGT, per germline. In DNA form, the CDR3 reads TGTGCCAGCAGTGAAATGGGCCCAAACTATGGCTACACCTTC. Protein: CASSEMGPNYGYTF.

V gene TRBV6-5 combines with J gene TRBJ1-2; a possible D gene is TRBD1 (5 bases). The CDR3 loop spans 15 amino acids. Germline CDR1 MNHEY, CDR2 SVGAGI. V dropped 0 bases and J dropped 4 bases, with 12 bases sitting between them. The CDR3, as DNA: TGTGCCAGCAGTTACTCGCACAGGAGTACCTATGGCTACACCTTC. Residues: CASSYSHRSTYGYTF.

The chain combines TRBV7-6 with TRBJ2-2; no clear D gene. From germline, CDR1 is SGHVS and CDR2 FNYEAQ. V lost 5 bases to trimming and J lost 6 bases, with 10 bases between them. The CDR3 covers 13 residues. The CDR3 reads CASSLPTSGELFF. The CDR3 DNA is TGTGCCAGCAGCCTGCCTACCTCCGGGGAGCTGTTTTTT.

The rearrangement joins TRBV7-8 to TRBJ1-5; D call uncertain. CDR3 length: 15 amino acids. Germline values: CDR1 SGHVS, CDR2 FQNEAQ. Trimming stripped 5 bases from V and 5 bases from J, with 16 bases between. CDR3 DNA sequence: TGTGCCAGCAGCGCAATGGGAGGGAGTTATCAGCCCCAGCATTTT. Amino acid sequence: CASSAMGGSYQPQHF.

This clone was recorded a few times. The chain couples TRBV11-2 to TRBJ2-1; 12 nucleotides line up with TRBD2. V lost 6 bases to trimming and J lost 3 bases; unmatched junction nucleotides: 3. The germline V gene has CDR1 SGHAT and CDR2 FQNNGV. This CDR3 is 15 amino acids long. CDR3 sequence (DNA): TGTGCCAGCAGACAGACTAGCGGGGGCTACAATGAGCAGTTCTTC. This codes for CASRQTSGGYNEQFF.

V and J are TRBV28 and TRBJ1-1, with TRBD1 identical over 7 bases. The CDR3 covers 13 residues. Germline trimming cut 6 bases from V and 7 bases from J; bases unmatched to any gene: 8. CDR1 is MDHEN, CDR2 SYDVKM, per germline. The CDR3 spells CASSQGNRGEAFF. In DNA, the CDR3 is TGTGCCAGCAGCCAAGGAAACAGGGGTGAAGCTTTCTTT.

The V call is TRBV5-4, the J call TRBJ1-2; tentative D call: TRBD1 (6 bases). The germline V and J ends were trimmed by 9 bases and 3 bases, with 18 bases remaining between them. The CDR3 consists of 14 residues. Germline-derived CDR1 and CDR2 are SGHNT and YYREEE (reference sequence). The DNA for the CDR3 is TGTGCCACCCAACCAGGGGTGGGGGACTATGGCTACACCTTC. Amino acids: CATQPGVGDYGYTF. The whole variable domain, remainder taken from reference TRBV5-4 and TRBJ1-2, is ETGVTQSPTHLIKTRGQQVTLRCSSQSGHNTVSWYQQALGQGPQFIFQYYREEENGRGNFPPRFSGLQFPNYSSELNVNALELDDSALYLCATQPGVGDYGYTFGSGTRLTVV.

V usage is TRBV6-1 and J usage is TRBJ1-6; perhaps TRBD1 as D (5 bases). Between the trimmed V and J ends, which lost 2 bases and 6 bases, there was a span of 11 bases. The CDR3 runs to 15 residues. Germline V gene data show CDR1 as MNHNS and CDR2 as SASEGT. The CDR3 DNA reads TGTGCCAGCAGTGAAATCGACAGACCTAATTCACCCCTCCACTTT. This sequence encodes CASSEIDRPNSPLHF.

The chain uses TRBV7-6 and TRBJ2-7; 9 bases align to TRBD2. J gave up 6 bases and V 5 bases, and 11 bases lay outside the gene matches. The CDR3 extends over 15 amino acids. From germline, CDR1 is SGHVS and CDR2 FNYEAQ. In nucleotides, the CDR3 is TGTGCCAGCAGCGTAGACTCGGCGGGGGGGACCGAGCAGTACTTC. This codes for CASSVDSAGGTEQYF.

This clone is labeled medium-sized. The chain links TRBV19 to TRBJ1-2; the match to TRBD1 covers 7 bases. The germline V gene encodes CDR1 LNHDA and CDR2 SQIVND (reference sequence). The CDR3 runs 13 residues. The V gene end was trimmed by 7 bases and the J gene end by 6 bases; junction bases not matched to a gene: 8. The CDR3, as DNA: TGTGCCAGTACCCCGGACAGGATTCATGGCTACACCTTC. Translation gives CASTPDRIHGYTF.

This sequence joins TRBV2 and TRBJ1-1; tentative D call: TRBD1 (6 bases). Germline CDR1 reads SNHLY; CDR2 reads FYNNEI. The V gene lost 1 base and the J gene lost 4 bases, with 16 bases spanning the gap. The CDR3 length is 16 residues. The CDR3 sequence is CASSEEGGQRGTEAFF. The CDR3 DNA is TGTGCCAGCAGTGAAGAGGGTGGACAGCGAGGCACTGAAGCTTTCTTT.

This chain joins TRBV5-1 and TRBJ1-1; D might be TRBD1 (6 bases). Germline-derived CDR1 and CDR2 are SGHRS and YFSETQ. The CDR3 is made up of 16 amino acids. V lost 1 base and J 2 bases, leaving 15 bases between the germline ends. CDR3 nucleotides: TGCGCCAGCAGCTTGATCGAGACAGGACCCAACACTGAAGCTTTCTTT. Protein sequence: CASSLIETGPNTEAFF.

CDR3 nucleotides: TGTGCCAGCAGTTACTCTGGGACAGGGGACTACGAGCAGTACTTC. Its protein product is CASSYSGTGDYEQYF. The chain employs TRBV6-5 and TRBJ2-7; 10 bases are a match to TRBD1. The CDR3 runs 15 residues. Germline V gene lookup returns CDR1 MNHEY and CDR2 SVGAGI. V was pared by 0 bases and J by 3 bases, with 2 bases of the junction left unmatched.

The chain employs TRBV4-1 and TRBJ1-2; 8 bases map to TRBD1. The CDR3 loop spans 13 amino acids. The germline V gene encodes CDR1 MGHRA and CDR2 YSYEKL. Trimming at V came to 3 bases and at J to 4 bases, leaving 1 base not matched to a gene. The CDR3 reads CASSHGQGYGYTF. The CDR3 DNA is TGCGCCAGCAGCCATGGACAGGGCTATGGCTACACCTTC.

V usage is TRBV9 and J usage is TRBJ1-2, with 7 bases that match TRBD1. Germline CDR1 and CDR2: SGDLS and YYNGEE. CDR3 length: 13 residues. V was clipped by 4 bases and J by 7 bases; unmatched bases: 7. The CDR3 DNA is TGTGCCAGCAGCACGACAGGGAACGGTGGCTACACCTTC. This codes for CASSTTGNGGYTF.

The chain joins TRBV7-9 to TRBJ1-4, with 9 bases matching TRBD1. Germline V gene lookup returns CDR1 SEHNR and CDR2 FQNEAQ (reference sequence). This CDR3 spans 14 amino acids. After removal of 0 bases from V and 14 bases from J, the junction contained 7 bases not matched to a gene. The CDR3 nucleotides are TGTGCCAGCAGCTTAGCAGAAGGACAGGGGAGGCTGTTTTTT. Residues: CASSLAEGQGRLFF.

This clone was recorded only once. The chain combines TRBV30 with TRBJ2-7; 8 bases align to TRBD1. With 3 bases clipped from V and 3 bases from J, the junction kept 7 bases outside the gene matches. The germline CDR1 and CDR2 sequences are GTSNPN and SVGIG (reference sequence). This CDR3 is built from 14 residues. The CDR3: CAWSSGTGHYEQYF. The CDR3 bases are TGTGCCTGGAGCTCCGGGACAGGACACTACGAGCAGTACTTC.

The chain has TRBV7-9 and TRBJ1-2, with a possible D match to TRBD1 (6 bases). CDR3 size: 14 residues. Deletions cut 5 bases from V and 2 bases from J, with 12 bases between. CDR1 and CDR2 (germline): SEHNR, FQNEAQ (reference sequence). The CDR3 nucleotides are TGTGCCAGCAGCCCCGGGGACAAGAACTATGGCTACACCTTC. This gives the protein CASSPGDKNYGYTF.